These 7 T cell receptor beta chains originate from one sample sequenced in a study of blood T cell repertoires in COVID-19. The table came from immunoSEQ multiplex PCR; TCRdb's copy has only in-frame clones and leaves some out. In the table there are around 35,000 clones, around 85% of which are singletons. The sample comprised peripheral blood. Source of these receptors: a human donor in a cohort sampled during active COVID-19.

This sequence joins TRBV7-8 and TRBJ1-2, with D possibly matching TRBD1 (5 bases). CDR1 and CDR2 (germline): SGHVS, FQNEAQ. This CDR3 has 13 residues. Deletions cut 3 bases from V and 4 bases from J, with 9 bases between. The CDR3 sequence: CASSLGGFYGYTF. DNA of the CDR3: TGTGCCAGCAGCTTGGGGGGTTTCTATGGCTACACCTTC.

The chain uses TRBV5-6 and TRBJ2-1; TRBD1 agrees at 9 bases. J was trimmed by 5 bases and V by 4 bases; bases with no gene match: 10. Germline assignment: CDR1 SGHDT and CDR2 YYEEEE. There are 16 residues in the CDR3. CDR3 protein: CASSAAGTGNNNEQFF. CDR3 bases: TGTGCCAGCAGCGCGGCCGGGACAGGGAACAACAATGAGCAGTTCTTC.

The chain couples TRBV2 to TRBJ2-7; 10 bases line up with TRBD2. The V gene end was trimmed by 1 base and the J gene end by 2 bases; junction bases not matched to a gene: 8. The germline V gene encodes CDR1 SNHLY and CDR2 FYNNEI. The CDR3 is 17 residues long. Here the CDR3 reads CASSEGLGTSVAYEQYF. The CDR3 coding sequence is TGTGCCAGCAGTGAAGGCCTTGGGACTAGCGTGGCCTACGAGCAGTACTTC.

This chain links TRBV5-1 with TRBJ2-5; 7 nucleotides agree with TRBD2. Germline values: CDR1 SGHRS, CDR2 YFSETQ. V was pared by 2 bases and J by 3 bases, with 7 bases of the junction left unmatched. The CDR3 spans 15 residues. The CDR3 bases are TGCGCCAGCAGCTTCTGGGGGGGATCCGAAGAGACCCAGTACTTC. Encoded protein: CASSFWGGSEETQYF.

As concerns this clone: One junction end disagrees with the germline gene, perhaps due to a read error. The V gene is TRBV7-6, the J gene TRBJ1-2; 9 bases fit TRBD1. Looked up from germline, CDR1 is SGHVS and CDR2 is FNYEAQ. The CDR3 spans 16 residues. CDR3 sequence: CASSLVRTGQGPCGDF. CDR3 nucleotide sequence: TGTGCCAGCAGCTTAGTTCGAACGGGACAGGGCCCCTGCGGCGACTTC.

J is TRBJ2-6 and V is TRBV2, with 9 nucleotides matching TRBD1. Germline lookup yields CDR1 SNHLY and CDR2 FYNNEI. This CDR3 contains 17 residues. V gave up 6 bases and J gave up 1 base; unmatched junction bases: 7. The CDR3 nucleotides read TGTGCCAGCAGGGACAGGGGCCGCAAATCTGGGGCCAACGTCCTGACTTTC. This translates into CASRDRGRKSGANVLTF.

This clone was seen once. The chain couples TRBV5-1 to TRBJ2-7; TRBD2 might be the D (7 bases). The CDR3 length is 15 residues. The V gene's germline CDR1 is SGHRS and CDR2 YFSETQ. With 0 bases removed from V and 4 bases from J, the gap between germline ends came to 14 bases. CDR3 DNA: TGCGCCAGCAGCTTGGTCGCGGGGGCAGAGTACGAGCAGTACTTC. It translates to CASSLVAGAEYEQYF.